One sample yielded the 16 T cell receptor beta chains listed below, sequenced in a study of blood T cell repertoires in COVID-19. Measured with immunoSEQ multiplex PCR; TCRdb has only the in-frame clones, and not every one. The table includes 100,000 to 150,000 clones, around four fifths detected once. Sequences were obtained from peripheral blood. These TCRs come from a human donor in a cohort sampled during active COVID-19.

The rearrangement links TRBV6-1 to TRBJ1-5; unclear D gene. The CDR3 runs to 13 residues. Trimming removed 0 bases at V and 3 bases at J, with 3 bases between. Germline CDR1 and CDR2: MNHNS and SASEGT. CDR3 in DNA: TGTGCCAGCAGTGAAGCGGCCAATCAGCCCCAGCATTTT. Residues: CASSEAANQPQHF.

The chain couples TRBV7-2 to TRBJ2-1; 10 bases align to TRBD2. CDR3 length equals 15 residues. V lost 4 bases to trimming and J lost 9 bases; unmatched junction nucleotides: 9. CDR1 is SGHTA and CDR2 is FQGNSA in the germline V gene. This chain's CDR3 is CASSSIAGGRPEQFF. CDR3 nucleotide sequence: TGTGCCAGCAGCTCCATAGCGGGGGGCCGTCCTGAGCAGTTCTTC.

There are a few counts of this clone. The rearrangement joins TRBV5-1 to TRBJ2-2, with 7 bases fitting TRBD1. After removal of 7 bases from V and 6 bases from J, the junction contained 6 bases not matched to a gene. The germline V gene encodes CDR1 SGHRS and CDR2 YFSETQ. The CDR3 is 13 amino acids. The CDR3 bases are TGCGCCAGCGCGTCGCAGGGGGCCGGGGAGCTGTTTTTT. Translated: CASASQGAGELFF.

The CDR3 DNA is TGTGCCAGCATCATAGGGGGGACAGGGAATTCACCCCTCCACTTT. It is translated as CASIIGGTGNSPLHF. The gene calls are TRBV28 and TRBJ1-6, with TRBD1 matching 9 bases. The CDR3 extends over 15 amino acids. Germline V gives CDR1 MDHEN, CDR2 SYDVKM. J was trimmed by 7 bases and V by 7 bases; bases with no gene match: 8.

This clone occurred once. This chain joins TRBV6-5 and TRBJ1-2; TRBD1 matches 7 bases. Trimming took 7 bases from V and 7 from J; bases not matched to a gene: 9. Looked up from germline, CDR1 is MNHEY and CDR2 is SVGAGI. This CDR3 is built from 13 residues. CDR3 coding DNA: TGTGCCAGCATGAGAGACAGGGTGGGTGGCTACACCTTC. This gives the protein CASMRDRVGGYTF.

The table lists this clone with a count of one. The CDR3 sequence: CASSPGQTSGNTIYF. CDR3 DNA: TGTGCCAGCTCACCAGGGCAGACCTCTGGAAACACCATATATTTT. This sequence joins TRBV18 and TRBJ1-3; D is ambiguous. Germline CDR1 KGHSH, CDR2 LQKENI. V lost 2 bases to trimming and J lost 0 bases, with 8 bases between them. There are 15 residues in the CDR3. Filled out from reference TRBV18 and TRBJ1-3, the complete variable domain reads NAGVMQNPRHLVRRRGQEARLRCSPMKGHSHVYWYRQLPEEGLKFMVYLQKENIIDESGMPKERFSAEFPKEGPSILRIQQVVRGDSAAYFCASSPGQTSGNTIYFGEGSWLTVV.

The gene calls are TRBV6-2 or TRBV6-3 and TRBJ1-5; D call uncertain. The ends were cut back, 2 bases at V and 0 bases at J, with 11 bases in the middle. Germline assignment: CDR1 MNHEY and CDR2 SVGEGT. The CDR3 spans 16 residues. CDR3 amino acids: CASSYLGSGSNQPQHF. Written as DNA, the CDR3 is TGTGCCAGCAGTTACCTCGGGTCGGGTAGCAATCAGCCCCAGCATTTT.

The chain uses TRBV3-1 (or the pseudogene TRBV3-2) and TRBJ2-5; 10 nucleotides match TRBD2. This CDR3 region has 14 residues. With 0 bases clipped from V and 7 bases from J, the junction kept 2 bases outside the gene matches. CDR1 is LGHDT and CDR2 is YNNKEL in the germline V gene (reference sequence). CDR3 residues: CASSQDSSGGTQYF. The CDR3 nucleotides are TGTGCCAGCAGCCAAGATTCTAGCGGGGGGACCCAGTACTTC.

The chain carries TRBV6-5 and TRBJ2-7; 11 nucleotides match TRBD1. The junction had 7 bases not matched to a gene; V was cut back by 6 bases and J by 6 bases. Germline CDR1 MNHEY, CDR2 SVGAGI. The CDR3 is made up of 14 amino acids. The CDR3 bases are TGTGCCAGCAGCCCGGACAGGGGGCGCGCCGAGCAGTACTTC. This encodes CASSPDRGRAEQYF.

The V gene is TRBV19, the J gene TRBJ2-5; TRBD1 might be the D (6 bases). V was cut by 9 bases and J by 4 bases, with 12 bases left in between. CDR1 LNHDA and CDR2 SQIVND come from the germline V gene (reference sequence). This CDR3 is 12 amino acids long. CDR3 nucleotides: TGTGCCAGCGCGACAGGAGGAGAGACCCAGTACTTC. Translation: CASATGGETQYF. The variable domain in full, completed from reference TRBV19 and TRBJ2-5, reads DGGITQSPKYLFRKEGQNVTLSCEQNLNHDAMYWYRQDPGQGLRLIYYSQIVNDFQKGDIAEGYSVSREKKESFPLTVTSAQKNPTAFYLCASATGGETQYFGPGTRLLVL.

Written as DNA, the CDR3 is TGTGCCAGCAGGGCCGGGACAGGGGGCGGAAACACCATATATTTT. It codes for CASRAGTGGGNTIYF. This sequence joins TRBV2 and TRBJ1-3, with 12 bases matching TRBD1. CDR1 SNHLY and CDR2 FYNNEI come from the germline V gene. J was trimmed by 4 bases and V by 6 bases; bases with no gene match: 4. The CDR3 is made up of 15 amino acids.

V and J are TRBV7-9 and TRBJ2-3, with 12 bases that match TRBD2. Unmatched junction bases numbered 9, after V lost 8 bases and J lost 6 bases. The CDR3 consists of 15 residues. In germline, CDR1 is SEHNR, CDR2 FQNEAQ (reference sequence). The CDR3 spells CASALAGGSGDTQYF. CDR3 nucleotide sequence: TGTGCCAGCGCGCTAGCGGGGGGGAGTGGTGATACGCAGTATTTT.

CDR3 amino acids: CASSPDRGSYNEQFF. Written as DNA, the CDR3 is TGTGCCAGCAGCCCGGACAGGGGATCCTACAATGAGCAGTTCTTC. The chain couples TRBV6-5 to TRBJ2-1, with 9 bases matching TRBD1. CDR1 is MNHEY, CDR2 SVGAGI, per germline. The length of the CDR3 is 15 residues. Unmatched junction bases numbered 4, after V lost 6 bases and J lost 1 base.

This clone was found a few times. Different DNA sequences within this sample yield the same CDR3. The chain has TRBV7-9 and TRBJ1-1, with D hard to call. The CDR3 covers 12 residues. V lost 8 bases and J lost 1, with 8 bases in between. Per germline, CDR1 SEHNR and CDR2 FQNEAQ (reference sequence). The CDR3 sequence is CASGGRNTEAFF. The DNA of the CDR3 is TGTGCCAGCGGTGGCCGGAACACTGAAGCTTTCTTT. The whole variable domain, remainder taken from reference TRBV7-9 and TRBJ1-1, is DTGVSQNPRHKITKRGQNVTFRCDPISEHNRLYWYRQTLGQGPEFLTYFQNEAQLEKSRLLSDRFSAERPKGSFSTLEIQRTEQGDSAMYLCASGGRNTEAFFGQGTRLTVV.

To note about this clone: A clone one base away is much larger, so this may be a read error. This sample includes further DNA sequences coding for the same CDR3. V usage is TRBV10-3 and J usage is TRBJ2-2; TRBD1 agrees at 7 bases. The V gene's germline CDR1 is ENHRY and CDR2 SYGVKD. The CDR3 loop spans 18 amino acids. Unmatched junction bases numbered 13, after V lost 0 bases and J lost 6 bases. CDR3 in DNA: TGTGCCATCAGTGAGTCGATCCAGGGGGTGGGGCGTCCCGGGGAGCTGTTTTTT. It translates to CAISESIQGVGRPGELFF.

The chain is built from TRBV3-1 (or the pseudogene TRBV3-2) and TRBJ1-2, with D hard to call. Trimming removed 1 base at V and 8 bases at J, with 11 bases between. Looked up from germline, CDR1 is LGHDT and CDR2 is YNNKEL (reference sequence). The CDR3 totals 13 residues. The CDR3 region is CASSQVGGRGYTF. The DNA for the CDR3 is TGTGCCAGCAGCCAAGTTGGAGGCCGGGGCTACACCTTC.